Sequencing of this TCR beta chain was carried out in a study of response to subunit inactivated influenza vaccine. The CDR3 is made up of 20 amino acids. Looked up from germline, CDR1 is LNHDA and CDR2 is SQIVND (reference sequence). Trimming took 10 bases from V and 1 from J, leaving 34 bases between them. TCRdb reanalysed the RT-PCR reads using MiXCR and keeps one entry per CDR3 protein. The repertoire includes about 650,000 distinct CDR3 sequences, 12% to 15% of them detected once, and 6% to 9.5% sits in the top ten. Findings and limits, study-wide: Each seasonal influenza vaccination, the authors suggested, recruits few new T cells.

This clonotype was observed a few times. What it binds is unknown. The specimen comprised PBMCs from blood, sampled 14 to 15 days before vaccination. V and J are TRBV19 and TRBJ1-1, with D tentatively TRBD1 (6 bases). This receptor was obtained from a man aged 50 to 59 who received an inactivated influenza vaccine. CDR3 DNA sequence: TGTGCCACCACCTTCGCTCGGGGGGCGCACTACGGTCTTGGGAACACTGAAGCTTTCTTT. As protein: CATTFARGAHYGLGNTEAFF.